A selection of T cell receptor beta chains follows, all from one sample in a study of response to subunit inactivated influenza vaccine. TCRdb re-analysed the RT-PCR reads in MiXCR, keeping a single row per CDR3 protein. In the table there are 500,000 to 600,000 distinct CDR3 sequences, about 10% of which are singletons. The sample here was PBMCs from blood, taken on the day of vaccination. The receptors were gathered from a man between 45 and 60 years old who received an inactivated influenza vaccine. Each CDR3 is given with its conserved first and last residue.

v_call | cdr3_aa
TRBV12-3/TRBV12-4 | CASRTASNYGYTF
TRBV7-2 | CASSFHRGELFF
TRBV10-3 | CAISDSGATPSEQFF
TRBV10-3 | CAISDYDNSGANVLTF
TRBV5-4 | CASSQGLLGAYEQYF
TRBV20-1 | CSAKSGTGGPDTQYF
TRBV5-1 | CASSLMGQDNEQFF
TRBV7-2 | CASSFEQGPGNTIYF
TRBV6-2/TRBV6-3 | CASSDGQGDQPQHF
TRBV11-2 | CASSPGALLRTPATYEQYF
TRBV4-2 | CASSQEASSSGRAGEQYF
TRBV6-2/TRBV6-3 | CASSTLRTHPGTGELFF
TRBV4-3 | CASSQDPRRSYEQYF
TRBV5-1 | CASGELSRQTDTQYF
TRBV28 | CASSRQAAQPQHF
TRBV27 | CASSFQRSGELFF
TRBV20-1 | CSALTSPAGGYTF